The rows below give T cell receptor beta chains drawn from one sample of a study of blood T cell repertoires in COVID-19. Produced via immunoSEQ multiplex PCR; TCRdb's table is partial and in-frame only. Altogether 250,000 or so clones are present, about 90% being singletons, with the ten largest covering around 3%. The sample taken for sequencing was peripheral blood. These receptor sequences come from a man younger than 30 with active or convalescent COVID-19. Both conserved end residues are part of each CDR3. A D gene is named only where the DNA matches it firmly. Clone size appears in some rows only: once, few, many, or a class for an expanded clone.

>19|TRBJ2-1|.|TRBV12-1|.
TGTGCCAGCAGCTTTGCGGGGCGGAGCGCCCACCACGGGTACAATGAGCAGTTCTTC
CASSFAGRSAHHGYNEQFF
>15|TRBJ1-1|.|TRBV5-4|.
TGTGCCAGCAGCCCGTGGCGGGGGGCGGGCACTGAAGCTTTCTTT
CASSPWRGAGTEAFF
>16|TRBJ1-1|TRBD1|TRBV6-1|.
TGTGCCAGCAGTGCGGGACAGGGGGCTTTTGGCACTGAAGCTTTCTTT
CASSAGQGAFGTEAFF
>15|TRBJ2-5|TRBD2|TRBV27|once
TGTGCCAGCAGTCCCGCTAGCGGTCTCCAAGAGACCCAGTACTTC
CASSPASGLQETQYF
>15|TRBJ2-3|TRBD2|TRBV7-2|.
TGTGCCAGCAGCTTTAGCGGGGGGGCCTCAGATACGCAGTATTTT
CASSFSGGASDTQYF
>14|TRBJ2-5|.|TRBV9|.
TGTGCCAGCAGCGGAGGCCAAAACGGAGAGACCCAGTACTTC
CASSGGQNGETQYF
>16|TRBJ1-1|.|TRBV6-5|.
TGTGCCAGCAGTTACCGGTCCAGGAGGGAGGACACTGAAGCTTTCTTT
CASSYRSRREDTEAFF
>13|TRBJ1-2|.|TRBV6-5|.
TGTGCCAGCAGCCCAGGTGATTATGGTGGCTACACCTTC
CASSPGDYGGYTF
>15|TRBJ1-2|.|TRBV9|.
TGTGCCAGCAGCGTAGAGGGACACCCCAACTATGGCTACACCTTC
CASSVEGHPNYGYTF
>18|TRBJ2-3|TRBD2|TRBV5-1|.
TGCGCCAGCAGCTTGCCTAGGGATCGGGGGGTTAGCACAGATACGCAGTATTTT
CASSLPRDRGVSTDTQYF
>15|TRBJ2-1|.|TRBV9|once
TGTGCCAGCAGCGTAGAAACGGCGAGGGCGAGGGAGCAGTTCTTC
CASSVETARAREQFF
>13|TRBJ1-2|.|TRBV12-3/TRBV12-4|.
TGTGCCAGCAGTTTAGGGCAGGTCCTGGGCTACACCTTC
CASSLGQVLGYTF
>13|TRBJ1-1|.|TRBV7-2|.
TGTGCCACCGAGTCCGGAGGGAACACTGAAGCTTTCTTT
CATESGGNTEAFF